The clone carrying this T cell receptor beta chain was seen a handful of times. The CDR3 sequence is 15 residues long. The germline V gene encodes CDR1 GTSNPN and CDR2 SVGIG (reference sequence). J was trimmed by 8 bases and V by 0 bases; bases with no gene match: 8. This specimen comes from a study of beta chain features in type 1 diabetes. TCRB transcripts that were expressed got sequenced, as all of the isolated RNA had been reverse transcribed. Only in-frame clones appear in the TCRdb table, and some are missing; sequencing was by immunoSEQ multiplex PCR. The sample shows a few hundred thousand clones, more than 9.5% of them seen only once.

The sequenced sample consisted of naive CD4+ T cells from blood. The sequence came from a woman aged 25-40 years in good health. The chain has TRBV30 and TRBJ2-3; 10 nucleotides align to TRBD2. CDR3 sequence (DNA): TGTGCCTGGAGTGTAGAGTCTAGCGGGAGTGCTACGCAGTATTTT. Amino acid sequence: CAWSVESSGSATQYF.